The entry that follows covers one T cell receptor (beta chain) sequence. Antigen specificity is unknown. This record comes from a study of CD8+CD57+ T cells in acquired aplastic anemia. Study-wide results and caveats: Patients and controls were not found to differ significantly in CD8+ Simpson's diversity. A set of 25 to 35 CD8+ CDR3 sequences was shared between patients and controls, and these sequences appeared highly expressed in patients.

The patients chosen for sequencing had shown expansion of CD8+CD57+ cells (detected by flow cytometry). Each patient gave a blood sample that was collected before any therapy had been received. The template for TCR beta VDJ and CDR3 sequence profiling was genomic DNA. In TCRdb, the reads were re-called with MiXCR into one record per CDR3 protein. This table has roughly 80,000 distinct CDR3 sequences, roughly two thirds appearing once. The length of the CDR3 is 15 residues. Germline trimming cut 4 bases from V and 0 bases from J; bases unmatched to any gene: 3. Germline V gene lookup returns CDR1 LNHDA and CDR2 SQIVND (reference sequence).

V usage is TRBV19 and J usage is TRBJ1-5; 7 bases line up with TRBD1. The receptor's source is a human donor with aplastic anemia. Source material: sorted CD4+, CD8+, or CD8+CD57+ T cells (not recorded which) from PBMCs. The DNA for the CDR3 is TGTGCCAGTAGTACGGGGACAGCTAGCAATCAGCCCCAGCATTTT. Translated: CASSTGTASNQPQHF.